This T cell receptor (beta chain) was captured in a study of blood T cell repertoires in COVID-19. The V segment lost 6 bases and the J segment 0 bases; nucleotides outside the gene matches: 5. The CDR3 is 15 residues long. Looked up from germline, CDR1 is MDHEN and CDR2 is SYDVKM. Profiling relied on immunoSEQ multiplex PCR, and the TCRdb table lists in-frame clones only, not all of them. The table has fewer than 300,000 clones, 80% to 90% seen once; the top ten hold roughly 5%. The sequence came from an elderly man with acute or convalescent COVID-19. Sequenced: peripheral blood. V usage is TRBV28 and J usage is TRBJ2-4; 7 bases are shared with TRBD2. CDR3 protein: CASRGGGIAKNIQYF. CDR3 nucleotides: TGTGCCAGCAGGGGCGGGGGAATAGCCAAAAACATTCAGTACTTC.